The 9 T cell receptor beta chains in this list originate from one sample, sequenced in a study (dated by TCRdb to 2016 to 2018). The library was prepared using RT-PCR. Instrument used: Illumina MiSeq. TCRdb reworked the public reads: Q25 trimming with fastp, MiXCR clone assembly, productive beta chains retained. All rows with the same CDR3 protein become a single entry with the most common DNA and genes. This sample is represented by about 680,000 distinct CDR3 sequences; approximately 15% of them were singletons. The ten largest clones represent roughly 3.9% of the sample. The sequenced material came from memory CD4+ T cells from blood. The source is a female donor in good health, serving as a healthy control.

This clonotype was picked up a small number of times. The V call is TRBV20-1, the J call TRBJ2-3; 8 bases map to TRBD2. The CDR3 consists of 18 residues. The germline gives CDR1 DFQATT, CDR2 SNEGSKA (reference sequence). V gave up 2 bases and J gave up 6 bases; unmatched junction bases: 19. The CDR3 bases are TGCAGTGCTAGAACACCGGGACTAGGGGTTTCACATGGGGATACGCAGTATTTT. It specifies CSARTPGLGVSHGDTQYF.

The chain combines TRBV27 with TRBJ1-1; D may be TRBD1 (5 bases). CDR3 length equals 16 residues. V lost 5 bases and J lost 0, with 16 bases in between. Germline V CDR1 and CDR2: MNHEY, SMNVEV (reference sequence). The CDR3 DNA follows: TGTGCCAGCAGTCTGAACGGGGCGGTCATGAACACTGAAGCTTTCTTT. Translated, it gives CASSLNGAVMNTEAFF.

The CDR3 coding sequence is TGTGCCAGCAGCCCGGGTGGGACAGTCAGCAATCAGCCCCAGCATTTT. It translates to CASSPGGTVSNQPQHF. This chain joins TRBV12-3 or TRBV12-4 and TRBJ1-5; 7 nucleotides match TRBD1. Germline trimming cut 6 bases from V and 1 base from J; bases unmatched to any gene: 9. There are 16 residues in the CDR3.

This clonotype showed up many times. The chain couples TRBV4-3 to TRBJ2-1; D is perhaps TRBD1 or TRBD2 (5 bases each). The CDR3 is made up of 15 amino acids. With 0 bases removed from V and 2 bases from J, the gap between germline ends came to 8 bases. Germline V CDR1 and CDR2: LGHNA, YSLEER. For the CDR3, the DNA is TGCGCCAGCAGCCAAGAGCAGGGACCCTACAATGAGCAGTTCTTC. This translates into CASSQEQGPYNEQFF.

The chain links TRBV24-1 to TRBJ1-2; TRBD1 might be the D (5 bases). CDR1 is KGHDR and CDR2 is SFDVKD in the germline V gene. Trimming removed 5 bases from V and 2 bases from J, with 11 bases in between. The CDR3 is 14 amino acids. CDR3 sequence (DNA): TGTGCCACCAGTGCCTATGGGGGGAACTATGGCTACACCTTC. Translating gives CATSAYGGNYGYTF.

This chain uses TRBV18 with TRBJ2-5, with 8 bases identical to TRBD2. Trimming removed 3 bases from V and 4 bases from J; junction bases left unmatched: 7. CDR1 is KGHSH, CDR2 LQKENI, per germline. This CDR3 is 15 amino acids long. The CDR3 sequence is CASSPDDGTRETQYF. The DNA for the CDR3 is TGTGCCAGCTCACCGGATGATGGGACTAGAGAGACCCAGTACTTC.

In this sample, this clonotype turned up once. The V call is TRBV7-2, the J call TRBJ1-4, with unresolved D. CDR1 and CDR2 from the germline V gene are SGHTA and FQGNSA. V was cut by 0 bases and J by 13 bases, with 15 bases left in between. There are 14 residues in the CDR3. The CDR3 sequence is CASSLARASEGLFF. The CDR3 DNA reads TGTGCCAGCAGCTTAGCGAGGGCGAGTGAAGGACTGTTTTTT.

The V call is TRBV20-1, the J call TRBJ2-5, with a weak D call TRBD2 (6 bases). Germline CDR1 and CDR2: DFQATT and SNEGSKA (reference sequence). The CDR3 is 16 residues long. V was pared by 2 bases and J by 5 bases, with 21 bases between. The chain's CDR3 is CSARSGGVNVEETQYF. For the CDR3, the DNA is TGCAGTGCTAGATCGGGCGGGGTTAATGTTGAGGAGACCCAGTACTTC.

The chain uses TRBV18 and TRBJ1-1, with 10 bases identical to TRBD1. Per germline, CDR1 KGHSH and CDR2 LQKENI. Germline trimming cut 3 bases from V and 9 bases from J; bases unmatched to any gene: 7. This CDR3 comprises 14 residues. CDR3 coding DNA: TGTGCCAGCTCACCCCTACCGGGACAGGGGCAAGCTTTCTTT. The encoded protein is CASSPLPGQGQAFF.